Below, 22 T cell receptor beta chains from the same sample are listed, as sequenced in a study of control samples from healthy donors and cancer patients (dated by TCRdb to 2019 to 2021). Library preparation was by the immunoSEQ multiplex PCR assay. In its TCRdb copy, this immuneACCESS table keeps in-frame sequences only and misses some clones. Where compared with another copy, unresolved V genes explain less than half of these, and the others have no known cause. The sample table holds 140,000 or so clones, of which approximately 91% were seen once. The ten largest account for just under 5% of the sample. The specimen was blood. These TCRs come from a man aged 25 to 45 in good health.

This chain's CDR3 is CASSARGPSGNTIYF. CDR3 DNA: TGTGCCAGCAGCGCCCGGGGACCCTCCGGAAACACCATATATTTT. This rearrangement joins TRBV7-2 to TRBJ1-3; a possible D gene is TRBD1 (5 bases). The CDR3 spans 15 residues. The V and J ends lost 5 bases and 4 bases respectively, with 15 bases between them. Germline V gene lookup returns CDR1 SGHTA and CDR2 FQGNSA. Full variable domain (outside the CDR3, taken from reference TRBV7-2 and TRBJ1-3): GAGVSQSPSNKVTEKGKDVELRCDPISGHTALYWYRQSLGQGLEFLIYFQGNSAPDKSGLPSDRFSAERTGGSVSTLTIQRTQQEDSAVYLCASSARGPSGNTIYFGEGSWLTVV.

This clone was detected once. The V gene is TRBV7-2, the J gene TRBJ2-3; tentatively, D is TRBD1 (5 bases). CDR1 is SGHTA and CDR2 is FQGNSA in the germline V gene. V dropped 5 bases and J dropped 2 bases, with 20 bases sitting between them. CDR3 length equals 17 residues. In DNA form, the CDR3 reads TGTGCCAGCAGCCCACCTGGATCGGCCAGGGTCACAGATACGCAGTATTTT. It translates to CASSPPGSARVTDTQYF.

The rearrangement uses TRBV7-9 and TRBJ2-2, with 7 bases lining up with TRBD1. Germline CDR1 and CDR2: SEHNR and FQNEAQ (reference sequence). The CDR3 covers 16 residues. V lost 2 bases and J lost 6; bases outside the gene matches: 9. DNA for the CDR3: TGTGCCAGCAGCTTACTCCTGAGACAGGGCTCCGGGGAGCTGTTTTTT. Protein: CASSLLLRQGSGELFF.

This chain uses TRBV11-2 with TRBJ1-3, with TRBD1 identical over 7 bases. This CDR3 contains 17 residues. The V gene's germline CDR1 is SGHAT and CDR2 FQNNGV. J gave up 0 bases and V 1 base, and 6 bases lay outside the gene matches. The CDR3 coding sequence is TGTGCCAGCAGCTTAGTAGGGACAGACCCCTCTGGAAACACCATATATTTT. Protein sequence: CASSLVGTDPSGNTIYF.

The rearrangement joins TRBV7-8 to TRBJ2-1, with 7 bases fitting TRBD2. Per germline, CDR1 SGHVS and CDR2 FQNEAQ. V was clipped by 1 base and J by 8 bases; unmatched bases: 5. This CDR3 has 14 amino acids. CDR3 sequence: CASSLGLAVDEQFF. DNA of the CDR3: TGTGCCAGCAGCTTAGGGCTAGCGGTAGATGAGCAGTTCTTC. Full variable domain (rest looked up from reference TRBV7-8 and TRBJ2-1): GAGVSQSPRYKVAKRGQDVALRCDPISGHVSLFWYQQALGQGPEFLTYFQNEAQLDKSGLPSDRFFAERPEGSVSTLKIQRTQQEDSAVYLCASSLGLAVDEQFFGPGTRLTVL.

The chain is built from TRBV2 and TRBJ1-6, with D possibly being TRBD1 (6 bases). V lost 3 bases and J 9 bases, leaving 15 bases between the germline ends. The CDR3 spans 15 residues. Germline loops: CDR1 SNHLY, CDR2 FYNNEI. The CDR3 protein is CASSESLQGSSPLHF. The DNA for the CDR3 is TGTGCCAGCAGTGAGAGTTTGCAGGGGAGTTCACCCCTCCACTTT.

The table lists this clone with a few counts. The rearrangement joins TRBV15 to TRBJ2-1; perhaps TRBD2 as D (5 bases). Per germline, CDR1 LNHNV and CDR2 YYDKDF (reference sequence). V was cut by 0 bases and J by 2 bases, with 8 bases left in between. The CDR3 totals 15 residues. The CDR3 DNA reads as TGTGCCACCAGCAGAGATTGGACTCCCTACAATGAGCAGTTCTTC. Translated, it gives CATSRDWTPYNEQFF.

The genes are TRBV4-2 and TRBJ1-4, with 8 positions matching TRBD1. V shed 3 bases, J shed 7 bases, and the junction held 4 bases outside the gene matches. The germline CDR1 and CDR2 sequences are LGHNA and YNFKEQ. The CDR3 is 14 residues long. The CDR3 is CASSHRTGIEKLFF. Written as DNA, the CDR3 is TGTGCCAGCAGCCACCGGACAGGGATTGAAAAACTGTTTTTT.

The chain recombines TRBV7-9 with TRBJ2-2; D gene ambiguous. The length of the CDR3 is 14 residues. CDR1 and CDR2 from the germline V gene are SEHNR and FQNEAQ (reference sequence). The V gene lost 2 bases and the J gene lost 1 base, with 5 bases spanning the gap. The CDR3: CASSLFQNTGELFF. The CDR3 coding sequence is TGTGCCAGCAGCTTATTTCAGAACACCGGGGAGCTGTTTTTT.

V gene TRBV9 combines with J gene TRBJ1-4, with 9 bases identical to TRBD1. This CDR3 spans 16 amino acids. In germline, CDR1 is SGDLS, CDR2 YYNGEE. The V gene end was trimmed by 5 bases and the J gene end by 7 bases; junction bases not matched to a gene: 12. CDR3 amino acids: CASSSEQGAHGEKLFF. CDR3 bases: TGTGCCAGCAGTTCAGAACAGGGGGCGCACGGTGAAAAACTGTTTTTT. Full variable domain (missing parts from reference TRBV9 and TRBJ1-4): DSGVTQTPKHLITATGQRVTLRCSPRSGDLSVYWYQQSLDQGLQFLIQYYNGEERAKGNILERFSAQQFPDLHSELNLSSLELGDSALYFCASSSEQGAHGEKLFFGSGTQLSVL.

The V call is TRBV30, the J call TRBJ2-7, with D uncertain. V was clipped by 5 bases and J by 3 bases, with 8 bases between them. Germline V gene sequence: CDR1 GTSNPN, CDR2 SVGIG (reference sequence). The CDR3 is 11 amino acids. The CDR3, as DNA: TGTGCCTGGCGGGTGAACTACGAGCAGTACTTC. It is translated as CAWRVNYEQYF.

This sequence joins TRBV27 and TRBJ1-3, with 9 bases that match TRBD1. The germline V gene encodes CDR1 MNHEY and CDR2 SMNVEV (reference sequence). The CDR3 runs to 16 residues. Trimming took 3 bases from V and 7 from J; bases not matched to a gene: 10. The CDR3 spells CASSLGPGQGMNTIYF. DNA of the CDR3: TGTGCCAGCAGTTTGGGTCCGGGACAGGGTATGAACACCATATATTTT.

V usage is TRBV18 and J usage is TRBJ1-1; 7 bases agree with TRBD1. The CDR3 is 15 amino acids. Per the germline V gene, CDR1 is KGHSH and CDR2 is LQKENI. The V segment lost 3 bases and the J segment 1 base; nucleotides outside the gene matches: 5. The CDR3 sequence: CASSPSEGANTEAFF. The CDR3 nucleotides are TGTGCCAGCTCACCTAGCGAGGGGGCGAACACTGAAGCTTTCTTT.

CDR3 DNA sequence: TGTGCCAGCAGTTATCTCGTCCGGGACACCTACGAGCAGTACTTC. Its translation is CASSYLVRDTYEQYF. V and J are TRBV6-5 and TRBJ2-7, with D tentatively TRBD1 (6 bases). V lost 3 bases, J lost 2 bases, and 14 bases lay in between. There are 15 residues in the CDR3. Germline CDR1 reads MNHEY; CDR2 reads SVGAGI.

This clone has just a few counts. The J gene is TRBJ2-5, the V gene TRBV6-6; D possibly matches TRBD1 or TRBD2 (5 bases each). Germline V CDR1 and CDR2: MNHNY, SVGAGI (reference sequence). The CDR3 spans 15 residues. V was shortened by 4 bases and J by 9 bases, with 21 bases between the two germline ends. The CDR3 spells CASSLMPGPQAAQYF. CDR3 sequence (DNA): TGTGCCAGCAGTTTGATGCCGGGACCTCAGGCGGCCCAGTACTTC.

The CDR3 DNA reads as TGTGCCAGCACTGACAGGGCAAGTTACGAGCAGTACTTC. Protein sequence: CASTDRASYEQYF. This chain links TRBV2 with TRBJ2-7; TRBD1 matches at 7 bases. Germline V gene sequence: CDR1 SNHLY, CDR2 FYNNEI. Germline trimming cut 7 bases from V and 4 bases from J; bases unmatched to any gene: 7. The CDR3 contains 13 residues.

V gene TRBV4-3 combines with J gene TRBJ1-5; no clear D. The germline V gene encodes CDR1 LGHNA and CDR2 YSLEER. The CDR3 runs 15 residues. Trimming took off 0 bases at V and 6 bases at J, with 12 bases between the two ends. The CDR3 is CASSQDRGVGQPQHF. DNA of the CDR3: TGCGCCAGCAGCCAAGATCGTGGGGTCGGTCAGCCCCAGCATTTT.

The chain carries TRBV6-4 and TRBJ2-2; 12 bases agree with TRBD2. V shed 3 bases, J shed 4 bases, and the junction held 0 bases outside the gene matches. CDR3 length: 15 residues. CDR1 MRHNA and CDR2 SNTAGT come from the germline V gene. DNA of the CDR3: TGTGCCAGCAGTGAGACTAGCGGGAGCACCGGGGAGCTGTTTTTT. It translates to CASSETSGSTGELFF.

The rearrangement uses TRBV5-1 and TRBJ1-2; 8 bases agree with TRBD1. V lost 5 bases to trimming and J lost 3 bases; unmatched junction nucleotides: 9. CDR3 length: 15 amino acids. CDR1 is SGHRS and CDR2 is YFSETQ in the germline V gene. The CDR3 DNA is TGCGCCAGCAGGAAACAGGGGGAGGGCTACTATGGCTACACCTTC. It yields the protein CASRKQGEGYYGYTF.

V gene TRBV30 combines with J gene TRBJ2-3; a possible D gene is TRBD2 (6 bases). The CDR3 runs to 14 residues. CDR1 GTSNPN and CDR2 SVGIG come from the germline V gene (reference sequence). V shed 0 bases and J shed 3 bases, with 10 bases lying between them. The CDR3 loop reads CAWSVGGATDTQYF. CDR3 sequence (DNA): TGTGCCTGGAGTGTAGGCGGGGCTACAGATACGCAGTATTTT.

J is TRBJ1-5 and V is TRBV30; TRBD1 is a possible D gene (6 bases). Trimming pared 3 bases from V and 4 bases from J, leaving 10 bases between. Germline CDR1 is GTSNPN and CDR2 is SVGIG (reference sequence). The CDR3 covers 13 residues. As DNA, the CDR3 is TGTGCCTGGAGCCCGGACAGAAATCAGCCCCAGCATTTT. It specifies CAWSPDRNQPQHF.

The rearrangement uses TRBV11-3 and TRBJ1-1, with no clear D. The V end lost 6 bases, the J end lost 4 bases, and 12 bases lay between the germline ends. Per germline, CDR1 SGHNT and CDR2 YENEEA. CDR3 length: 13 amino acids. CDR3 residues: CASSRGLITEAFF. In nucleotides, the CDR3 is TGTGCCAGCAGTAGAGGACTCATCACTGAAGCTTTCTTT.